What follows are 13 T cell receptor beta chains derived from one specimen sequenced in a study of OX40 agonist ivuxolimab in advanced cancers. The method was immunoSEQ multiplex PCR; TCRdb's version includes in-frame clones alone and lacks a portion of them. The sample shows approximately 50,000 clones, roughly 79% of them seen only once. The source material was CD4+ or CD8+ T cells sorted from blood, sampled in a trial of the OX40 agonist ivuxolimab. Every receptor here comes from an adult with an advanced solid tumor such as melanoma, head and neck, liver or kidney cancer.

The CDR3 bases are TGTGCCAGCAGGCGACTAGCGGGCTCCTACGAGCAGTACTTC. This translates into CASRRLAGSYEQYF. The chain links TRBV28 to TRBJ2-7; 10 nucleotides agree with TRBD2. The V gene end was trimmed by 6 bases and the J gene end by 0 bases; junction bases not matched to a gene: 2. This CDR3 region has 14 residues. CDR1 and CDR2 from the germline V gene are MDHEN and SYDVKM.

The V call is TRBV11-2, the J call TRBJ2-7, with 11 nucleotides matching TRBD2. Per the germline V gene, CDR1 is SGHAT and CDR2 is FQNNGV. Trimming removed 0 bases from V and 3 bases from J; junction bases left unmatched: 4. The CDR3 is 16 residues long. The CDR3 loop is CASSLDRGTSGYEQYF. CDR3 bases: TGTGCCAGCAGCTTAGATCGTGGGACTAGCGGCTACGAGCAGTACTTC. Full variable domain (remainder filled in from reference TRBV11-2 and TRBJ2-7): EAGVAQSPRYKIIEKRQSVAFWCNPISGHATLYWYQQILGQGPKLLIQFQNNGVVDDSQLPKDRFSAERLKGVDSTLKIQPAKLEDSAVYLCASSLDRGTSGYEQYFGPGTRLTVT.

For the CDR3, the DNA is TGCGCCAGCAGACTAGCGGGGAGCAATGAGCAGTTCTTC. This codes for CASRLAGSNEQFF. The genes are TRBV4-3 and TRBJ2-1; 10 bases line up with TRBD2. The germline gives CDR1 LGHNA, CDR2 YSLEER. V lost 6 bases to trimming and J lost 6 bases; unmatched junction nucleotides: 2. The CDR3 contains 13 residues.

The CDR3 protein is CASRSSGTGRDEQFF. CDR3 coding DNA: TGTGCCAGCAGATCTTCCGGGACAGGGCGGGATGAGCAGTTCTTC. This rearrangement joins TRBV27 to TRBJ2-1; 9 bases line up with TRBD1. Germline CDR1 MNHEY, CDR2 SMNVEV (reference sequence). CDR3 size: 15 residues. The V segment lost 6 bases and the J segment 8 bases; nucleotides outside the gene matches: 11.

For the CDR3, the DNA is TGTGCCAGCAGCATAGGCCGGGCGGTCCAAGAGACCCAGTACTTC. Residues: CASSIGRAVQETQYF. The J gene is TRBJ2-5, the V gene TRBV7-9; D call uncertain. Between the trimmed V and J ends, which lost 5 bases and 1 base, there was a span of 14 bases. The CDR3 covers 15 residues. CDR1 SEHNR and CDR2 FQNEAQ come from the germline V gene (reference sequence).

This chain joins TRBV9 and TRBJ2-2; D is perhaps TRBD2 (6 bases). V was trimmed by 0 bases and J by 1 base, leaving 13 bases between them. The germline CDR1 and CDR2 sequences are SGDLS and YYNGEE. The length of the CDR3 is 17 residues. The CDR3 bases are TGTGCCAGCAGCGTAGAAGTCCTAGCGAAGAACACCGGGGAGCTGTTTTTT. Translated, it gives CASSVEVLAKNTGELFF.

The chain employs TRBV2 and TRBJ2-1; 8 bases fit TRBD2. V lost 5 bases and J lost 0; bases outside the gene matches: 24. Germline-derived CDR1 and CDR2 are SNHLY and FYNNEI. This CDR3 spans 22 amino acids. For the CDR3, the DNA is TGTGCCAGCAGTCGCCCGGGTTCAGCGGGAGACCTAATTTCAAGCTCCTACAATGAGCAGTTCTTC. This translates into CASSRPGSAGDLISSSYNEQFF.

The chain couples TRBV5-4 to TRBJ2-1, with 9 bases identical to TRBD1. CDR1 is SGHNT and CDR2 is YYREEE in the germline V gene (reference sequence). The CDR3 contains 14 residues. The J segment lost 6 bases and the V segment lost 5 bases, leaving 6 bases of the junction unmatched. CDR3 sequence reads: CASRGDRVANEQFF. The CDR3 DNA sequence: TGTGCCAGCAGGGGGGACAGGGTAGCCAATGAGCAGTTCTTC.

V gene TRBV19 combines with J gene TRBJ1-1, with TRBD1 identical over 8 bases. Trimming removed 6 bases from V and 1 base from J; junction bases left unmatched: 10. This CDR3 has 16 residues. Germline V gene lookup returns CDR1 LNHDA and CDR2 SQIVND (reference sequence). CDR3: CASRTIGTGENTEAFF. Written as DNA, the CDR3 is TGTGCCAGTAGGACCATCGGGACAGGCGAGAACACTGAAGCTTTCTTT.

This clone was seen a few times. This chain joins TRBV5-1 and TRBJ1-2; no clear D. From germline, CDR1 is SGHRS and CDR2 YFSETQ. This CDR3 is 13 amino acids long. V lost 4 bases, J lost 2 bases, and 9 bases lay in between. CDR3 nucleotides: TGCGCCAGCAGCCCCGACGGGAACTATGGCTACACCTTC. Translating it yields CASSPDGNYGYTF.

This chain connects TRBV5-4 to TRBJ1-2; TRBD1 is a possible D gene (6 bases). From germline, CDR1 is SGHNT and CDR2 YYREEE (reference sequence). The CDR3 covers 14 residues. Trimming cost V 0 bases and J 8 bases, with 14 bases left between them. CDR3 bases: TGTGCCAGCAGCTTGGCCTCAGGGGTTCAGGGCTACACCTTC. Translated, it gives CASSLASGVQGYTF.

The chain employs TRBV5-6 and TRBJ1-3; D unclear. The germline V and J ends were trimmed by 0 bases and 2 bases, with 3 bases remaining between them. The CDR3 runs 13 residues. Germline CDR1 is SGHDT and CDR2 is YYEEEE. The CDR3 bases are TGTGCCAGCAGCTTGGACACTGGAAACACCATATATTTT. It codes for CASSLDTGNTIYF.

The V call is TRBV11-1, the J call TRBJ2-7; D remains ambiguous. This CDR3 is built from 16 residues. V was cut by 5 bases and J by 2 bases, with 19 bases left in between. CDR1 is SGHAT and CDR2 is FQDESV in the germline V gene (reference sequence). The CDR3 here is CASSASLLPSPYEQYF. Written as DNA, the CDR3 is TGTGCCAGCAGCGCCAGTCTCCTCCCTTCTCCCTACGAGCAGTACTTC.